The 31 T cell receptor beta chains listed next were all sequenced from one sample in a study of blood T cell repertoires in COVID-19. TCRdb keeps only in-frame clones here, not all; method: immunoSEQ multiplex PCR. The sample yields about 300,000 clones, less than 85% seen once. Sequencing was done on a sample of peripheral blood. The receptor set was obtained from a human donor with COVID-19, enrolled during active disease. The donor label of this sample is uncertain.

Notes on this clone: Other DNA sequences in this specimen translate into the identical CDR3. The gene calls are TRBV10-3 and TRBJ2-7, with a weak D call TRBD1 (5 bases). CDR3 length: 12 amino acids. CDR1 ENHRY and CDR2 SYGVKD come from the germline V gene. Between the trimmed V and J ends, which lost 5 bases and 0 bases, there was a span of 5 bases. The CDR3 DNA follows: TGTGCCATCAGTCAGGGCTCCTACGAGCAGTACTTC. Translation: CAISQGSYEQYF.

The rearrangement links TRBV5-1 to TRBJ2-1, with 7 bases that match TRBD2. Germline V gene data show CDR1 as SGHRS and CDR2 as YFSETQ. J lost 3 bases, V lost 0 bases, and 6 bases had no gene match. The CDR3 loop spans 16 amino acids. In nucleotides, the CDR3 is TGCGCCAGCAGCTTGGAAGCGCTAGCGGACTACAATGAGCAGTTCTTC. Translated: CASSLEALADYNEQFF.

This clone showed up just once. V and J are TRBV5-5 and TRBJ1-4; 8 nucleotides line up with TRBD1. Germline V gives CDR1 SGHKS, CDR2 YYEKEE (reference sequence). The CDR3 has 14 amino acids. The junction had 5 bases not matched to a gene; V was cut back by 3 bases and J by 7 bases. The chain's CDR3 is CASSSRGRIEKLFF. CDR3 in DNA: TGTGCCAGCAGCTCCAGGGGGCGTATTGAAAAACTGTTTTTT.

The chain links TRBV5-1 to TRBJ2-3; 13 bases agree with TRBD2. The CDR3 runs 16 residues. Per germline, CDR1 SGHRS and CDR2 YFSETQ. J gave up 2 bases and V 3 bases, and 3 bases lay outside the gene matches. This chain's CDR3 is CASSSGTSGDTDTQYF. CDR3 in DNA: TGCGCCAGCAGCTCCGGGACTAGCGGGGACACAGATACGCAGTATTTT.

This clone was seen a single time. The same CDR3 is also encoded by other DNA sequences in this sample. The J gene is TRBJ2-7, the V gene TRBV5-1; the match to TRBD1 covers 7 bases. Germline V gives CDR1 SGHRS, CDR2 YFSETQ. With 0 bases clipped from V and 4 bases from J, the junction kept 4 bases outside the gene matches. The CDR3 sequence is 14 residues long. Here the CDR3 reads CASSLGQGPYEQYF. CDR3 in DNA: TGCGCCAGCAGCTTGGGACAGGGTCCGTACGAGCAGTACTTC. The full variable domain, with the rest looked up from reference TRBV5-1 and TRBJ2-7, is KAGVTQTPRYLIKTRGQQVTLSCSPISGHRSVSWYQQTPGQGLQFLFEYFSETQRNKGNFPGRFSGRQFSNSRSEMNVSTLELGDSALYLCASSLGQGPYEQYFGPGTRLTVT.

The rearrangement joins TRBV15 to TRBJ2-7; 9 nucleotides line up with TRBD1. Germline values: CDR1 LNHNV, CDR2 YYDKDF (reference sequence). The junction had 10 bases not matched to a gene; V was cut back by 3 bases and J by 1 base. The CDR3 is made up of 17 amino acids. The CDR3: CATSSPRGGQGSYEQYF. The CDR3 nucleotides read TGTGCCACCAGCAGCCCTAGGGGTGGACAGGGGTCCTACGAGCAGTACTTC.

The chain is built from TRBV5-1 and TRBJ2-2, with 13 bases fitting TRBD2. Losses at the gene ends were 0 bases for V and 5 bases for J; bases not matched to a gene: 7. Germline values: CDR1 SGHRS, CDR2 YFSETQ. This CDR3 is built from 18 residues. The CDR3 DNA follows: TGCGCCAGCAGCTTGGGGACTAGCGGGAGAGTGACAACCGGGGAGCTGTTTTTT. Protein: CASSLGTSGRVTTGELFF.

The chain uses TRBV3-1 (or the pseudogene TRBV3-2) and TRBJ2-5, with 7 nucleotides matching TRBD2. Germline-derived CDR1 and CDR2 are LGHDT and YNNKEL (reference sequence). The CDR3 extends over 16 amino acids. J gave up 2 bases and V 0 bases, and 6 bases lay outside the gene matches. In DNA, the CDR3 is TGTGCCAGCAGCCAAGATCTGGCTAGCGGACAAGAGACCCAGTACTTC. It codes for CASSQDLASGQETQYF.

This clone was seen a handful of times. The sample has other DNA sequences that encode this CDR3 too. The chain joins TRBV5-1 to TRBJ2-5, with TRBD1 matching 7 bases. CDR3 size: 13 residues. The junction had 0 bases not matched to a gene; V was cut back by 0 bases and J by 4 bases. CDR1 SGHRS and CDR2 YFSETQ come from the germline V gene. Here the CDR3 reads CASSLAGGETQYF. In DNA, the CDR3 is TGCGCCAGCAGCTTGGCAGGGGGAGAGACCCAGTACTTC. The entire variable domain, with the rest obtained from reference TRBV5-1 and TRBJ2-5, is as follows: KAGVTQTPRYLIKTRGQQVTLSCSPISGHRSVSWYQQTPGQGLQFLFEYFSETQRNKGNFPGRFSGRQFSNSRSEMNVSTLELGDSALYLCASSLAGGETQYFGPGTRLLVL.

The chain links TRBV30 to TRBJ2-7; D not certain. This CDR3 is built from 14 residues. Germline loops: CDR1 GTSNPN, CDR2 SVGIG (reference sequence). With 0 bases removed from V and 2 bases from J, the gap between germline ends came to 11 bases. The CDR3 protein is CAWSVRPEAYEQYF. CDR3 in DNA: TGTGCCTGGAGTGTACGGCCCGAGGCCTACGAGCAGTACTTC.

V and J are TRBV6-5 and TRBJ2-3; a possible D gene is TRBD1 (5 bases). The CDR3 extends over 14 amino acids. Germline V gene data show CDR1 as MNHEY and CDR2 as SVGAGI. Deletions cut 11 bases from V and 7 bases from J, with 22 bases between. The CDR3 DNA sequence: TGTGCCGCGGCGCAGGCAGGGATACCCCATACGCAGTATTTT. Translated, it gives CAAAQAGIPHTQYF.

The chain uses TRBV7-2 and TRBJ1-1; D is ambiguous. Trimming took off 5 bases at V and 4 bases at J, with 14 bases between the two ends. Germline values: CDR1 SGHTA, CDR2 FQGNSA. The length of the CDR3 is 14 residues. The CDR3 sequence is CASSPYRVSTEAFF. The DNA for the CDR3 is TGTGCCAGCAGCCCCTATCGGGTAAGCACTGAAGCTTTCTTT.

CDR3 sequence (DNA): TGTGCCATCAGTGAGTCGACAGGGCTAGAGACCCAGTACTTC. Translating it yields CAISESTGLETQYF. V is TRBV10-3 and J is TRBJ2-5, with 7 bases matching TRBD1. CDR1 is ENHRY, CDR2 SYGVKD, per germline. The CDR3 covers 14 residues. V shed 0 bases and J 4 bases; nucleotides not matched to a gene: 2.

This rearrangement joins TRBV3-1 (or the pseudogene TRBV3-2) to TRBJ1-5; no clear D. Per germline, CDR1 LGHDT and CDR2 YNNKEL (reference sequence). The CDR3 is 16 residues long. V lost 2 bases, J lost 2 bases, and 13 bases lay in between. The CDR3 is CASSQNLRIGNQPQHF. DNA for the CDR3: TGTGCCAGCAGCCAAAATCTCAGAATTGGCAATCAGCCCCAGCATTTT.

The chain combines TRBV5-1 with TRBJ2-1; the D is unclear. Germline lookup yields CDR1 SGHRS and CDR2 YFSETQ. This CDR3 spans 12 amino acids. Between the trimmed V and J ends, which lost 1 base and 7 bases, there was a span of 6 bases. The CDR3 DNA is TGCGCCAGCAGCTTGACAACAAATGAGCAGTTCTTC. Translated: CASSLTTNEQFF.

On this clone itself: Other DNA sequences of this sample code for an identical CDR3. The V call is TRBV30, the J call TRBJ1-1; D call uncertain. This CDR3 has 13 residues. Looked up from germline, CDR1 is GTSNPN and CDR2 is SVGIG (reference sequence). V was pared by 0 bases and J by 1 base, with 6 bases between. The CDR3 nucleotides read TGTGCCTGGAGTGTAGGGAGGAACACTGAAGCTTTCTTT. Translating gives CAWSVGRNTEAFF. The full variable domain, rest sourced from reference TRBV30 and TRBJ1-1, is SQTIHQWPATLVQPVGSPLSLECTVEGTSNPNLYWYRQAAGRGLQLLFYSVGIGQISSEVPQNLSASRPQDRQFILSSKKLLLSDSGFYLCAWSVGRNTEAFFGQGTRLTVV.

V gene TRBV28 combines with J gene TRBJ1-1; 8 bases map to TRBD1. V lost 7 bases, J lost 7 bases, and 11 bases stayed unmatched. Germline CDR1 MDHEN, CDR2 SYDVKM. The CDR3 is 14 residues long. The CDR3 region has the DNA TGTGCCAGCACCTCAGGACAGGGAGTGGGTGAAGCTTTCTTT. Its protein product is CASTSGQGVGEAFF.

The CDR3 region has the DNA TGTGCCAGCAGTTTACGTGTAAGGAGGTGGTACTTC. Protein product: CASSLRVRRWYF. The chain couples TRBV28 to TRBJ2-7; TRBD2 is a possible D gene (5 bases). Trimming cost V 2 bases and J 12 bases, with 14 bases left between them. CDR3 length: 12 amino acids. The germline CDR1 and CDR2 sequences are MDHEN and SYDVKM.

The V gene is TRBV28, the J gene TRBJ2-1; the D gene is possibly TRBD2 (6 bases). V was shortened by 6 bases and J by 9 bases, with 24 bases between the two germline ends. Germline V gene lookup returns CDR1 MDHEN and CDR2 SYDVKM. The CDR3 loop spans 16 amino acids. The DNA for the CDR3 is TGTGCCAGCAGCCCACCGGGACTTCCTTTGGGGGGTGAGCAGTTCTTC. Translation gives CASSPPGLPLGGEQFF. The complete variable domain, with remaining parts taken from reference TRBV28 and TRBJ2-1, reads DVKVTQSSRYLVKRTGEKVFLECVQDMDHENMFWYRQDPGLGLRLIYFSYDVKMKEKGDIPEGYSVSREKKERFSLILESASTNQTSMYLCASSPPGLPLGGEQFFGPGTRLTVL.

The genes are TRBV30 and TRBJ2-7, with 8 bases lining up with TRBD1. CDR3 length equals 15 residues. The germline V gene encodes CDR1 GTSNPN and CDR2 SVGIG (reference sequence). Losses at the gene ends were 0 bases for V and 6 bases for J; bases not matched to a gene: 10. DNA for the CDR3: TGTGCCTGGAGTGTACGAGACAGGGGTCGTGGCGAGCAGTACTTC. Protein product: CAWSVRDRGRGEQYF.

This clone was seen only a few times. This chain connects TRBV5-1 to TRBJ2-7; 7 nucleotides agree with TRBD1. Looked up from germline, CDR1 is SGHRS and CDR2 is YFSETQ. Trimming took 3 bases from V and 4 from J; bases not matched to a gene: 16. This CDR3 contains 17 residues. CDR3 DNA sequence: TGCGCCAGCAGCTATTCTCTGGCGAGACAGGGACATTACGAGCAGTACTTC. It yields the protein CASSYSLARQGHYEQYF. Supplemented by reference TRBV5-1 and TRBJ2-7, the full variable domain reads KAGVTQTPRYLIKTRGQQVTLSCSPISGHRSVSWYQQTPGQGLQFLFEYFSETQRNKGNFPGRFSGRQFSNSRSEMNVSTLELGDSALYLCASSYSLARQGHYEQYFGPGTRLTVT.

The genes are TRBV7-3 and TRBJ2-3; tentatively, D is TRBD1 (5 bases). Trimming removed 2 bases at V and 1 base at J, with 13 bases between. Germline lookup yields CDR1 SGHTA and CDR2 FQGTGA. This CDR3 spans 16 amino acids. CDR3 protein: CASSLYLQGGTDTQYF. For the CDR3, the DNA is TGTGCCAGCAGCTTATACTTGCAGGGCGGCACAGATACGCAGTATTTT.

As regards this clone: This may be a read error: a much more frequent sequence differs by one nucleotide. The chain employs TRBV7-3 and TRBJ2-2, with 8 bases that match TRBD1. CDR1 is SGHTA and CDR2 is FQGTGA in the germline V gene. V was clipped by 3 bases and J by 0 bases; unmatched bases: 0. This CDR3 region has 15 residues. The CDR3 is CASSLGQANTGELFF. As DNA, the CDR3 is TGTGCCAGCAGCTTGGGACAGGCGAACACCGGGGAGCTGTTTTTT. Combining the CDR3 with reference TRBV7-3 and TRBJ2-2 gives the whole variable domain GAGVSQTPSNKVTEKGKYVELRCDPISGHTALYWYRQSLGQGPEFLIYFQGTGAADDSGLPNDRFFAVRPEGSVSTLKIQRTERGDSAVYLCASSLGQANTGELFFGEGSRLTVL.

The gene calls are TRBV29-1 and TRBJ2-3, with 8 bases matching TRBD2. Germline V CDR1 and CDR2: SQVTM, ANQGSEA. Trimming removed 7 bases from V and 6 bases from J; junction bases left unmatched: 12. The CDR3 is 14 residues long. CDR3 coding DNA: TGCAGCGGGGGACTTAGCGGGACCGGGGATACGCAGTATTTT. Protein product: CSGGLSGTGDTQYF.

This rearrangement joins TRBV2 to TRBJ2-7, with 8 bases aligning to TRBD1. Germline CDR1 reads SNHLY; CDR2 reads FYNNEI. V gave up 8 bases and J gave up 1 base; unmatched junction bases: 7. The CDR3 extends over 14 amino acids. The CDR3: CASFRDRSSYEQYF. The CDR3 DNA is TGTGCCAGCTTCCGGGACAGGAGTTCCTACGAGCAGTACTTC.

The rearrangement joins TRBV7-9 to TRBJ1-1; 9 positions agree with TRBD1. The CDR3 is made up of 14 amino acids. The V gene end was trimmed by 5 bases and the J gene end by 4 bases; junction bases not matched to a gene: 5. CDR1 and CDR2 (germline): SEHNR, FQNEAQ (reference sequence). The CDR3 nucleotides read TGTGCCAGCAGCCGGGACAGGGTTGGCACTGAAGCTTTCTTT. Its translation is CASSRDRVGTEAFF.

V usage is TRBV20-1 and J usage is TRBJ2-4; D is perhaps TRBD2 (5 bases). Trimming removed 2 bases from V and 7 bases from J, with 6 bases in between. This CDR3 is built from 11 residues. Germline CDR1 is DFQATT and CDR2 is SNEGSKA (reference sequence). The CDR3 DNA reads TGCAGTGCTAGACGGGGTAACATTCAGTACTTC. It yields the protein CSARRGNIQYF.

In this sample, this clone turned up a few times. CDR3 in amino acids: CASNSFGQDPSKAFF. In DNA, the CDR3 is TGTGCCAGCAACTCTTTTGGACAGGACCCTTCAAAAGCTTTCTTT. The genes are TRBV11-2 and TRBJ1-1, with 7 bases lining up with TRBD1. This CDR3 is built from 15 residues. Germline CDR1 and CDR2: SGHAT and FQNNGV. V was pared by 7 bases and J by 9 bases, with 17 bases of the junction left unmatched.

The V call is TRBV29-1, the J call TRBJ2-1, with 8 bases identical to TRBD2. The CDR3 is 14 residues long. Germline assignment: CDR1 SQVTM and CDR2 ANQGSEA. V shed 4 bases, J shed 6 bases, and the junction held 8 bases outside the gene matches. The CDR3 coding sequence is TGCAGCGTTGTACCAGCGGGAGAGGGCAATGAGCAGTTCTTC. Its translation is CSVVPAGEGNEQFF.

As DNA, the CDR3 is TGTGCCAGCACCCTCTTCCAGAGCTCGGGACTAGCTCCGAATGAGCAGTTCTTC. This translates into CASTLFQSSGLAPNEQFF. This chain connects TRBV11-2 to TRBJ2-1; 9 positions match TRBD2. This CDR3 region has 18 residues. The J segment lost 7 bases and the V segment lost 7 bases, leaving 20 bases of the junction unmatched. CDR1 and CDR2 (germline): SGHAT, FQNNGV.

About this clone itself: Other DNA sequences from this sample encode an identical CDR3 as well. The chain is built from TRBV30 and TRBJ1-3; D may be TRBD1 (5 bases). Looked up from germline, CDR1 is GTSNPN and CDR2 is SVGIG (reference sequence). Trimming took 0 bases from V and 0 from J, leaving 6 bases between them. This CDR3 contains 14 residues. The CDR3 protein is CAWSVRGSGNTIYF. The CDR3 DNA follows: TGTGCCTGGAGTGTAAGGGGCTCTGGAAACACCATATATTTT.